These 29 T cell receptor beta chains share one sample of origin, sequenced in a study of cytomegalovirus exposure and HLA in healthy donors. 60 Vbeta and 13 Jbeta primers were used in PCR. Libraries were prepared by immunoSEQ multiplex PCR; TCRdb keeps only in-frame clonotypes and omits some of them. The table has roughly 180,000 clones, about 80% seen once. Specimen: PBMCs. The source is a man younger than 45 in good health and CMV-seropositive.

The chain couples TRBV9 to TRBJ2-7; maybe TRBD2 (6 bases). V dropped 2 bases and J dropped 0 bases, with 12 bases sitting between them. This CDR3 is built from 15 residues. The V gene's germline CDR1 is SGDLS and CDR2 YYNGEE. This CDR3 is CASSVGGGVSYEQYF. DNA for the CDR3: TGTGCCAGCAGCGTTGGCGGAGGGGTCTCCTACGAGCAGTACTTC.

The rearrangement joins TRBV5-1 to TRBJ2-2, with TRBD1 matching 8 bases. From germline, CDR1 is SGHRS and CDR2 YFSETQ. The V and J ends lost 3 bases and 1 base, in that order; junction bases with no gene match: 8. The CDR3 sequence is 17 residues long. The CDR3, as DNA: TGCGCCAGCAGCTCCTCGCCCGGGACAGGGAACACCGGGGAGCTGTTTTTT. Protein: CASSSSPGTGNTGELFF.

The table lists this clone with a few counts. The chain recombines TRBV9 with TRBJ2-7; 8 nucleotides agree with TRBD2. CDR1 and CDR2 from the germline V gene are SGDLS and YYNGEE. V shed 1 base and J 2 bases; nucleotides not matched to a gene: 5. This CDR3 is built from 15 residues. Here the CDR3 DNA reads TGTGCCAGCAGCGTATCAGCGGGGGCCCCCTACGAGCAGTACTTC. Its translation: CASSVSAGAPYEQYF.

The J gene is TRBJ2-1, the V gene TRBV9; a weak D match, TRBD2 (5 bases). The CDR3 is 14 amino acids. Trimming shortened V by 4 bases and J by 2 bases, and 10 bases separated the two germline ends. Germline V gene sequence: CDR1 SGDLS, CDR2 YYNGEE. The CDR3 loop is CASSPRVTYNEQFF. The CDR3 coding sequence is TGTGCCAGCAGCCCGAGGGTAACCTACAATGAGCAGTTCTTC.

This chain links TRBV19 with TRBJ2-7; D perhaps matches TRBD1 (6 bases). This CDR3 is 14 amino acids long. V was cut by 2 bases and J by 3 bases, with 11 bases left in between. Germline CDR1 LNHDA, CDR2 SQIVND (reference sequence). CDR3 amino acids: CASSISGTNYEQYF. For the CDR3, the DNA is TGTGCCAGTAGTATAAGTGGGACAAACTACGAGCAGTACTTC.

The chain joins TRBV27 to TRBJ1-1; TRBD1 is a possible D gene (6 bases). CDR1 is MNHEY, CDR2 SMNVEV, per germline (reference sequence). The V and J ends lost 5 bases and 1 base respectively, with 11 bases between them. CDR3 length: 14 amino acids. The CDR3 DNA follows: TGTGCCAGCAGTGCCCGACAGGAGAACACTGAAGCTTTCTTT. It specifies CASSARQENTEAFF.

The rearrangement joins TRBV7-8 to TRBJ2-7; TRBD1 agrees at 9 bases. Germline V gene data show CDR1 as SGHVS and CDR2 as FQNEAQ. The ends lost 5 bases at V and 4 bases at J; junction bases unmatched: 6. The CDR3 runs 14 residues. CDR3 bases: TGTGCCAGCAGCAACCGGGACAGGGTTTACGAGCAGTACTTC. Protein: CASSNRDRVYEQYF.

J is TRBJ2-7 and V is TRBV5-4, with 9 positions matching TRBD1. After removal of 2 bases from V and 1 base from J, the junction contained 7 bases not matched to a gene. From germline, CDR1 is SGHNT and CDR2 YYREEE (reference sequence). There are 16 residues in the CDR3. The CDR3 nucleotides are TGTGCCAGCAGCTTAGGAACAGGGGGCCGTTCCTACGAGCAGTACTTC. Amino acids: CASSLGTGGRSYEQYF.

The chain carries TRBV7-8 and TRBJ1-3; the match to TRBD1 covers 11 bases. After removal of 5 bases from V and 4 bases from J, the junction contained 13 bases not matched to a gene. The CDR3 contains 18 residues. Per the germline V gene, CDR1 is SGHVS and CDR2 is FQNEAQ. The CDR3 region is CASSITHRTGGLGNTIYF. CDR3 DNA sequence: TGTGCCAGCAGCATAACACACCGGACAGGGGGCCTCGGAAACACCATATATTTT.

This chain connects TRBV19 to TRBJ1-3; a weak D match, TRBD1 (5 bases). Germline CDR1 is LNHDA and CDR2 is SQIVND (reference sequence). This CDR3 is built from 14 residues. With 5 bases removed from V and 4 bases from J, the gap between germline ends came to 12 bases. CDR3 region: CASSSGRAGNTIYF. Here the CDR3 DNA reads TGTGCCAGTAGTTCGGGCAGGGCCGGAAACACCATATATTTT.

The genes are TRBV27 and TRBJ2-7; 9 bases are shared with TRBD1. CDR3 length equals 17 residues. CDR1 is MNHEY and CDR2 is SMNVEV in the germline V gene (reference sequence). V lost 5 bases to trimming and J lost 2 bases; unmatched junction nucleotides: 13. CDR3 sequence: CASSPTPGQGHPYEQYF. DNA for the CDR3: TGTGCCAGCAGTCCAACTCCGGGACAGGGCCACCCCTACGAGCAGTACTTC.

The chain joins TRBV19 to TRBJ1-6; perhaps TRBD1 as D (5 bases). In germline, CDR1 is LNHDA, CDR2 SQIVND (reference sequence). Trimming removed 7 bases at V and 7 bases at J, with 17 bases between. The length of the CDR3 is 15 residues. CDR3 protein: CASTPGGRGNSPLHF. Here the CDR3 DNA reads TGTGCCAGTACCCCGGGCGGTAGGGGAAATTCACCCCTCCACTTT.

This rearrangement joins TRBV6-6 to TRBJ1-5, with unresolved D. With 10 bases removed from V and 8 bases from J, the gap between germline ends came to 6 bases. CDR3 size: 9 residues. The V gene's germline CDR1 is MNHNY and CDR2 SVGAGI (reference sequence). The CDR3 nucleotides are TGTGCCATACATGAGCCCCAGCATTTT. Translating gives CAIHEPQHF.

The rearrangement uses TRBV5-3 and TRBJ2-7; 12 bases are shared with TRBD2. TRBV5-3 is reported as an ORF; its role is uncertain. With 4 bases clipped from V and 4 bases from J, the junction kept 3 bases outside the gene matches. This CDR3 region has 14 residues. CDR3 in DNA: TGTGCCAGAAGCAAGACTAGCGGGAGATACGAGCAGTACTTC. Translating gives CARSKTSGRYEQYF.

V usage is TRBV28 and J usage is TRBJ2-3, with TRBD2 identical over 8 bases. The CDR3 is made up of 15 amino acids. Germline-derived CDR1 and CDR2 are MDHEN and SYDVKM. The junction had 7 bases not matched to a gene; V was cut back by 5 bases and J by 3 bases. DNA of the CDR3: TGTGCCAGCAGTCTCCCGGGACTAGGTACAGATACGCAGTATTTT. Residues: CASSLPGLGTDTQYF.

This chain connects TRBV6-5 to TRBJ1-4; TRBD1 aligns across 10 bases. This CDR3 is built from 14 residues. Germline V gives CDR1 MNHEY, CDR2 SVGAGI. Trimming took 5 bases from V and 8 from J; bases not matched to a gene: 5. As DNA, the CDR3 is TGTGCCAGCAGTCGACAGGGGGCAAACGAAAAACTGTTTTTT. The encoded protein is CASSRQGANEKLFF.

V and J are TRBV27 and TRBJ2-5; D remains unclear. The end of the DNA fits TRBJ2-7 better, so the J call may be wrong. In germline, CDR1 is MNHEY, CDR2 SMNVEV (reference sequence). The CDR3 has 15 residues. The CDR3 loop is CASSLSKAASYEQYF. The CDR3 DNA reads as TGTGCCAGCAGTTTATCGAAAGCTGCCTCCTACGAGCAGTACTTC.

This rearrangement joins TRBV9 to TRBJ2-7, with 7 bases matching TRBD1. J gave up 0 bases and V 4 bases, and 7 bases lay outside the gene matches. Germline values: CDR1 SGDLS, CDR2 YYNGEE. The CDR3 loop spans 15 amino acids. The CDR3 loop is CASSPTGAPSYEQYF. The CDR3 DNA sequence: TGTGCCAGCAGCCCAACAGGGGCCCCCTCCTACGAGCAGTACTTC.

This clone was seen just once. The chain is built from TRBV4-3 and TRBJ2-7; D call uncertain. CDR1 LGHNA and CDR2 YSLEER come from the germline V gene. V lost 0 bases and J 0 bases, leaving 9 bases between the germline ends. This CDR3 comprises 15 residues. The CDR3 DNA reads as TGCGCCAGCAGCCAAGACCCCGGGTCCTCCTACGAGCAGTACTTC. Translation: CASSQDPGSSYEQYF.

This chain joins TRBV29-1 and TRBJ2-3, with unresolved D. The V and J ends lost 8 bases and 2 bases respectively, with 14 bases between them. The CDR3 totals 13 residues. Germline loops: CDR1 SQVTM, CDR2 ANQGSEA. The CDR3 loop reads CSPTPTVTDTQYF. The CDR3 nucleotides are TGCAGCCCTACCCCCACTGTCACAGATACGCAGTATTTT.

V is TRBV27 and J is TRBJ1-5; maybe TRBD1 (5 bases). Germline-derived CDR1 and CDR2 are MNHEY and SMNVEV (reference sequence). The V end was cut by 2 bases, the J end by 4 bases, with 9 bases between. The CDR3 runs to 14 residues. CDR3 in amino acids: CASSLQGPNQPQHF. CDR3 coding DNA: TGTGCCAGCAGTTTACAGGGTCCGAATCAGCCCCAGCATTTT.

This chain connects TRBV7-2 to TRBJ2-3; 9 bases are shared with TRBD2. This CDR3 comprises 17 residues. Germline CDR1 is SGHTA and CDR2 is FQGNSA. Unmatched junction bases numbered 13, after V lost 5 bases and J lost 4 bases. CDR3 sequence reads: CASSPDKAGGGADTQYF. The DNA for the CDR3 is TGTGCCAGCAGCCCAGACAAGGCCGGCGGGGGGGCAGATACGCAGTATTTT.

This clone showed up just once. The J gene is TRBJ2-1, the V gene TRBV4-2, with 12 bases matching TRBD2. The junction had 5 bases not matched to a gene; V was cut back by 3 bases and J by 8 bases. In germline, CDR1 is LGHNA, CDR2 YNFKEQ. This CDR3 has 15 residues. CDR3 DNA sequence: TGTGCCAGCAGCCACACTAGCGGGGGGTTAGATGAGCAGTTCTTC. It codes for CASSHTSGGLDEQFF.

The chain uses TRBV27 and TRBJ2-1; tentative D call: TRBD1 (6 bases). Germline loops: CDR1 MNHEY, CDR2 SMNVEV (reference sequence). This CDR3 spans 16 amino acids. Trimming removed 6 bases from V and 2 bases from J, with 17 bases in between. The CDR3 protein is CASSSLQGNTYNEQFF. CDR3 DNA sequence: TGTGCCAGCAGCTCCCTACAGGGTAACACCTACAATGAGCAGTTCTTC.

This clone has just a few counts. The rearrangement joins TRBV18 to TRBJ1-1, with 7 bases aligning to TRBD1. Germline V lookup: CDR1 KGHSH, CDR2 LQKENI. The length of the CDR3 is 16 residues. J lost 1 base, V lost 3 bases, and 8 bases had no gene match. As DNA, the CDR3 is TGTGCCAGCTCACCCCTCAGTAGGACAGGGAACACTGAAGCTTTCTTT. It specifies CASSPLSRTGNTEAFF.

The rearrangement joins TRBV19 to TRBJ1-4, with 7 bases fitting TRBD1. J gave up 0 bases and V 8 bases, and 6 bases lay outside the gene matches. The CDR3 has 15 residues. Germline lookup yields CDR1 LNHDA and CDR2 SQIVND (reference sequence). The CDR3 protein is CASRKTGATNEKLFF. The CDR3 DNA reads TGTGCCAGTCGTAAAACAGGGGCAACTAATGAAAAACTGTTTTTT.

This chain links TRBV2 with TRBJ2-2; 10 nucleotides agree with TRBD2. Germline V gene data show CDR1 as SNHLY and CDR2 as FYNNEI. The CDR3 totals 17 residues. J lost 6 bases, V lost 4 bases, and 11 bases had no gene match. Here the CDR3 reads CASSVLSLAGVAGELFF. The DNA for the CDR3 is TGTGCCAGCAGTGTATTGTCGCTAGCGGGAGTAGCCGGGGAGCTGTTTTTT. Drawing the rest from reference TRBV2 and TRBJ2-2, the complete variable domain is EPEVTQTPSHQVTQMGQEVILRCVPISNHLYFYWYRQILGQKVEFLVSFYNNEISEKSEIFDDQFSVERPDGSNFTLKIRSTKLEDSAMYFCASSVLSLAGVAGELFFGEGSRLTVL.

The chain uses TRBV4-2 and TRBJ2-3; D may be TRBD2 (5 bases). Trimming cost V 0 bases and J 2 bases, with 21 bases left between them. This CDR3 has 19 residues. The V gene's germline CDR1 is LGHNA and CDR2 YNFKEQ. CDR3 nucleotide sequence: TGTGCCAGCAGCCAAGAAAGGGTTCTAGGGCGGGCTAACACAGATACGCAGTATTTT. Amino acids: CASSQERVLGRANTDTQYF.

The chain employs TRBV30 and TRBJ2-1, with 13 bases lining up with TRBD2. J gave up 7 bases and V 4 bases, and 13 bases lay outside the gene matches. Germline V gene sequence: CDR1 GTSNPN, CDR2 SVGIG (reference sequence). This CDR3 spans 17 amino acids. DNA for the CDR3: TGTGCCTGGAATCGAGGTTTTGGGACTAGCGGGAAGAATGAGCAGTTCTTC. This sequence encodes CAWNRGFGTSGKNEQFF.